This T cell receptor (beta chain) was sequenced in a study of blood T cell repertoires in COVID-19. Measured with immunoSEQ multiplex PCR; TCRdb has only the in-frame clones, and not every one. The data show roughly 330,000 clones, 75% to 90% seen once. Those enrolled, adults aged 18 to 89 years, came from fewer than 25 US areas. CDR3 length: 15 amino acids. V was cut by 3 bases and J by 5 bases, with 13 bases left in between. Germline assignment: CDR1 SEHNR and CDR2 FQNEAQ (reference sequence). Sequencing was carried out using PBMCs or T cells enriched from blood (not recorded which). The source is a man aged 30 to 45 who had recovered from COVID-19. The chain has TRBV7-9 and TRBJ1-4; the D gene is possibly TRBD1 (5 bases). The CDR3 DNA follows: TGTGCCAGCAGCTTGAAGACAGCTCTAAATGAAAAACTGTTTTTT. This translates into CASSLKTALNEKLFF.